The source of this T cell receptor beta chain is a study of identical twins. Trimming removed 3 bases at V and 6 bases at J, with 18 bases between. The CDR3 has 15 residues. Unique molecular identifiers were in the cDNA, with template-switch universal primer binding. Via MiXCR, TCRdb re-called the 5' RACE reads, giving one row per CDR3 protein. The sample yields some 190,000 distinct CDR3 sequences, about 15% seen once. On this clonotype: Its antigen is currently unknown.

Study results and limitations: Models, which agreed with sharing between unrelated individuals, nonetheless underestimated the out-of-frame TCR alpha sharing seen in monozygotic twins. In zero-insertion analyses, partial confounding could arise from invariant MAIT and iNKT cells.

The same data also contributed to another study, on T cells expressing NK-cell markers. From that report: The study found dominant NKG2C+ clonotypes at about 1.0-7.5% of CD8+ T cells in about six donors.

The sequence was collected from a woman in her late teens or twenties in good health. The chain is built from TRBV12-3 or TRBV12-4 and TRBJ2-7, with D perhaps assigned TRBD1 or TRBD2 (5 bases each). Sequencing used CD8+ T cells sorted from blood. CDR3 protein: CASSFSPPGPLEQYF. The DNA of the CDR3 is TGTGCCAGCAGTTTCAGTCCCCCGGGGCCCCTCGAGCAGTACTTC.